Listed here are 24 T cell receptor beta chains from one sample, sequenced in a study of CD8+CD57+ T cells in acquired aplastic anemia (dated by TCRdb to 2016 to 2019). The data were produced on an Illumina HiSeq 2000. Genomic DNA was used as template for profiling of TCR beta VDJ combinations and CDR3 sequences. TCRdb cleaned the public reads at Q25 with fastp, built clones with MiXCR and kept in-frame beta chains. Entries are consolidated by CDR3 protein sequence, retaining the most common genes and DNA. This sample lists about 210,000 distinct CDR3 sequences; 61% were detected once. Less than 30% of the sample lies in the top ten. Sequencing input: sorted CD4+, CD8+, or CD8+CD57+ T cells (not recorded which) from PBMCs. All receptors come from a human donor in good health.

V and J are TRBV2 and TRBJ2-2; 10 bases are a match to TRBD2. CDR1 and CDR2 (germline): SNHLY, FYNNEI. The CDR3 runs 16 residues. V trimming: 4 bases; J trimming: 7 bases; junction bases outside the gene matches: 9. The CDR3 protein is CASSVRAGGPIGELFF. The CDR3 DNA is TGTGCCAGCAGTGTAAGAGCGGGGGGGCCTATCGGGGAGCTGTTTTTT.

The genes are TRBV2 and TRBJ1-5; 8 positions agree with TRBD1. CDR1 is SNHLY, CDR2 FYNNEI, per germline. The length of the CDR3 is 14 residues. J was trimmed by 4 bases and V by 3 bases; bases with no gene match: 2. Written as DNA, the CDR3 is TGTGCCAGCAGTGATCGACAGGGGAATCAGCCCCAGCATTTT. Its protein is CASSDRQGNQPQHF. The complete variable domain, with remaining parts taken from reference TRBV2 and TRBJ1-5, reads EPEVTQTPSHQVTQMGQEVILRCVPISNHLYFYWYRQILGQKVEFLVSFYNNEISEKSEIFDDQFSVERPDGSNFTLKIRSTKLEDSAMYFCASSDRQGNQPQHFGDGTRLSIL.

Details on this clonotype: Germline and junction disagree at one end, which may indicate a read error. CDR3 amino acids: CASSQEGLGQGALSGANVLTF. For the CDR3, the DNA is TGCGCCAGCAGCCAAGAAGGGCTGGGACAGGGGGCACTCTCTGGAGCCAACGTCCTGACTTTC. The chain carries TRBV4-1 and TRBJ2-6; TRBD1 matches 12 bases. The CDR3 is 21 amino acids. The germline CDR1 and CDR2 sequences are MGHRA and YSYEKL.

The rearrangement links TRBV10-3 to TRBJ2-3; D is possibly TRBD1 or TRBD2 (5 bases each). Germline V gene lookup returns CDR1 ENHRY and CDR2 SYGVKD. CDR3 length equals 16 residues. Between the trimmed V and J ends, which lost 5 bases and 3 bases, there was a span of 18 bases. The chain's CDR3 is CAISLARGDTTDTQYF. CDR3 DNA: TGTGCCATCAGTCTGGCCCGGGGCGACACTACAGATACGCAGTATTTT.

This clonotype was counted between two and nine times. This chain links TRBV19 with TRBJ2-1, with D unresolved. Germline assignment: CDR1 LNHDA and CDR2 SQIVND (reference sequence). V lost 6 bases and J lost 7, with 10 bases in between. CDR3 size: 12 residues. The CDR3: CASRGSENEQFF. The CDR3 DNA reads TGTGCCAGTAGGGGTAGTGAGAATGAGCAGTTCTTC.

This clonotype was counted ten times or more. The CDR3, as DNA: TGTGCCAGCAGCCTATCATCAGGGGGACCAGGAGAGACCCAGTACTTC. It specifies CASSLSSGGPGETQYF. The chain has TRBV28 and TRBJ2-5; TRBD1 matches 7 bases. CDR3 length: 16 amino acids. The germline CDR1 and CDR2 sequences are MDHEN and SYDVKM. Trimming removed 6 bases from V and 4 bases from J; junction bases left unmatched: 14.

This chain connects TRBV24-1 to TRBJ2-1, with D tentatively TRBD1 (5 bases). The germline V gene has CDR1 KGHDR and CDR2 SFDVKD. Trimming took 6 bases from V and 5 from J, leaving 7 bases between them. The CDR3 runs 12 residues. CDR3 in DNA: TGTGCCACCAGTCCCAGGGACAATGAGCAGTTCTTC. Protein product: CATSPRDNEQFF.

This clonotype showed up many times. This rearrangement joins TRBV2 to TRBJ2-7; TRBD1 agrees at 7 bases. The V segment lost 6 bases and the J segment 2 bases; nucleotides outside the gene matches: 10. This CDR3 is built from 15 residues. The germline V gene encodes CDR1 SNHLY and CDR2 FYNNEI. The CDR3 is CASSHGTEGTYEQYF. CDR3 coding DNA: TGTGCCAGCAGCCATGGGACAGAAGGAACCTACGAGCAGTACTTC.

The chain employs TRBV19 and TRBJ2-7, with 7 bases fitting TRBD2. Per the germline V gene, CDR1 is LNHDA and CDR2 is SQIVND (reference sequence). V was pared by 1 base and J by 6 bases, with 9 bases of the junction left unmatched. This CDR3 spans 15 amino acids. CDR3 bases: TGTGCCAGTAGTATAGGGGGGGGAGGCCTATGCGAGCAGTACTTC. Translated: CASSIGGGGLCEQYF.

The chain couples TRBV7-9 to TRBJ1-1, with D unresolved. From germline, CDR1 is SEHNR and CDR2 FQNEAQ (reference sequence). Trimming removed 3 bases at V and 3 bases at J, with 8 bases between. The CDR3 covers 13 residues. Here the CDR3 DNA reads TGTGCCAGCAGCTTCTCCGGCGACACTGAAGCTTTCTTT. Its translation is CASSFSGDTEAFF. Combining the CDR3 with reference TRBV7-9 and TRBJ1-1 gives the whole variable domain DTGVSQNPRHKITKRGQNVTFRCDPISEHNRLYWYRQTLGQGPEFLTYFQNEAQLEKSRLLSDRFSAERPKGSFSTLEIQRTEQGDSAMYLCASSFSGDTEAFFGQGTRLTVV.

CDR3 in amino acids: CASSLGGTSLTFF. The CDR3 DNA sequence: TGTGCCAGCAGCTTAGGAGGTACTAGCCTGACGTTCTTC. The rearrangement joins TRBV7-9 to TRBJ2-1, with D tentatively TRBD2 (6 bases). Per the germline V gene, CDR1 is SEHNR and CDR2 is FQNEAQ (reference sequence). The CDR3 sequence is 13 residues long. V lost 1 base, J lost 15 bases, and 16 bases lay in between.

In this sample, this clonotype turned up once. The CDR3 DNA reads as TGTGCCAGCGGCCTAAGCGGCGATGAGCAGTTCTTC. It yields the protein CASGLSGDEQFF. The V gene is TRBV6-5, the J gene TRBJ2-1, with D perhaps TRBD2 (5 bases). V dropped 8 bases and J dropped 8 bases, with 13 bases sitting between them. This CDR3 comprises 12 residues. From germline, CDR1 is MNHEY and CDR2 SVGAGI.

In nucleotides, the CDR3 is TGCAGTGCTAGAGTAGATGTAAATTCACCCCTCCACTTT. Its protein is CSARVDVNSPLHF. This chain links TRBV20-1 with TRBJ1-6; no definite D call. The CDR3 is made up of 13 amino acids. Germline CDR1 and CDR2: DFQATT and SNEGSKA (reference sequence). Deletions cut 1 base from V and 7 bases from J, with 8 bases between.

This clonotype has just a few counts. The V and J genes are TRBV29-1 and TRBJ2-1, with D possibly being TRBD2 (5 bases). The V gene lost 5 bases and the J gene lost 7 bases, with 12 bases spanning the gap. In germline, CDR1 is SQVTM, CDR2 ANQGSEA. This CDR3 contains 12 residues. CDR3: CSVRTRHNEQFF. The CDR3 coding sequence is TGCAGCGTTAGAACTAGGCATAATGAGCAGTTCTTC.

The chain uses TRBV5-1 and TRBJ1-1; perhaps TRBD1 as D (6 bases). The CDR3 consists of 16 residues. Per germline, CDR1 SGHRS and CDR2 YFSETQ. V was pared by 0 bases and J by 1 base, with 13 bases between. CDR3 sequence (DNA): TGCGCCAGCAGCTTGGAGGTCCAGGGGTGGAACACTGAAGCTTTCTTT. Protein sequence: CASSLEVQGWNTEAFF.

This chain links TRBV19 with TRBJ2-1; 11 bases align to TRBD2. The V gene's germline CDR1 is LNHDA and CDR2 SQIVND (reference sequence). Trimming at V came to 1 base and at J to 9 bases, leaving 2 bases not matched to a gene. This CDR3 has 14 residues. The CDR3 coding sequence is TGTGCCAGTAGTATAGTAGCGGGAGGGGGTGAGCAGTTCTTC. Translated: CASSIVAGGGEQFF.

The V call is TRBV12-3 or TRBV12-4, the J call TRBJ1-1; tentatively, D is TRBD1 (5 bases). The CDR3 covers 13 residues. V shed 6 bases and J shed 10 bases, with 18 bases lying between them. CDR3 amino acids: CASSPGGRGRAFF. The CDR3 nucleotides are TGTGCCAGCAGCCCGGGGGGACGAGGAAGAGCTTTCTTT.

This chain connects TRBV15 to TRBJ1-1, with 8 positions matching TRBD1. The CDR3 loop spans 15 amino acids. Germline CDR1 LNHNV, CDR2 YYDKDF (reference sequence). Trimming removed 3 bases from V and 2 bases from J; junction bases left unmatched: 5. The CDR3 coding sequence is TGTGCCACCAGCAGGGACAGGGCGACCAACACTGAAGCTTTCTTT. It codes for CATSRDRATNTEAFF.

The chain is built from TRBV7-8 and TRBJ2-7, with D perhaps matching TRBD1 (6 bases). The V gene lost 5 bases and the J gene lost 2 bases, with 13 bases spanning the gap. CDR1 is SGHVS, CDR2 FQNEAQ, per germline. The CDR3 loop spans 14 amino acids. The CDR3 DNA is TGTGCCAGCAGCCCCCCCGGGACAACCTACGAGCAGTACTTC. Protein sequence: CASSPPGTTYEQYF.

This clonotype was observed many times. CDR3 in amino acids: CASSQGTSSYEQYF. For the CDR3, the DNA is TGTGCCAGCAGTCAGGGGACAAGCTCCTACGAGCAGTACTTC. V usage is TRBV6-5 and J usage is TRBJ2-7, with D possibly matching TRBD1 (6 bases). The germline CDR1 and CDR2 sequences are MNHEY and SVGAGI. This CDR3 spans 14 amino acids. Trimming cost V 5 bases and J 0 bases, with 11 bases left between them.

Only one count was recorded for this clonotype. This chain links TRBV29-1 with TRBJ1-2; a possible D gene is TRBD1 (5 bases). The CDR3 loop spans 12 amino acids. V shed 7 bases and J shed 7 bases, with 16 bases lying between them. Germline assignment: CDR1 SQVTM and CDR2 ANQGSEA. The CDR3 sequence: CSEITGLGGYTF. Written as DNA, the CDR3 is TGCAGCGAGATCACAGGTCTGGGTGGCTACACCTTC. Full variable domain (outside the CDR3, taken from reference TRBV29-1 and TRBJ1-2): SAVISQKPSRDICQRGTSLTIQCQVDSQVTMMFWYRQQPGQSLTLIATANQGSEATYESGFVIDKFPISRPNLTFSTLTVSNMSPEDSSIYLCSEITGLGGYTFGSGTRLTVV.

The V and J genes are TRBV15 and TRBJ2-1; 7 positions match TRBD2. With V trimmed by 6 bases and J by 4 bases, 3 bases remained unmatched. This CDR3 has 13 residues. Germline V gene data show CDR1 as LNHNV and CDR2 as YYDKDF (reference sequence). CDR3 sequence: CATRASGYNEQFF. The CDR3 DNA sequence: TGTGCCACCAGGGCTAGCGGTTACAATGAGCAGTTCTTC.

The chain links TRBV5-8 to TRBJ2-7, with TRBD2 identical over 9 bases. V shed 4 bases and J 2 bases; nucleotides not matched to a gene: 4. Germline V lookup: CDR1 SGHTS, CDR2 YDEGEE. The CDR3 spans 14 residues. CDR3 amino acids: CASSRTSEAYEQYF. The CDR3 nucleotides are TGTGCCAGCAGCAGGACTAGCGAGGCCTACGAGCAGTACTTC.

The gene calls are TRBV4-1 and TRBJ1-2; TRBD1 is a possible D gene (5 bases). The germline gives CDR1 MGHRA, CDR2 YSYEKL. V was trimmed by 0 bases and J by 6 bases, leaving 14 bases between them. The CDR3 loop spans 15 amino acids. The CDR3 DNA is TGCGCCAGCAGCCAAGATGACATCCGAGGGGATGGCTACACCTTC. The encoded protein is CASSQDDIRGDGYTF.